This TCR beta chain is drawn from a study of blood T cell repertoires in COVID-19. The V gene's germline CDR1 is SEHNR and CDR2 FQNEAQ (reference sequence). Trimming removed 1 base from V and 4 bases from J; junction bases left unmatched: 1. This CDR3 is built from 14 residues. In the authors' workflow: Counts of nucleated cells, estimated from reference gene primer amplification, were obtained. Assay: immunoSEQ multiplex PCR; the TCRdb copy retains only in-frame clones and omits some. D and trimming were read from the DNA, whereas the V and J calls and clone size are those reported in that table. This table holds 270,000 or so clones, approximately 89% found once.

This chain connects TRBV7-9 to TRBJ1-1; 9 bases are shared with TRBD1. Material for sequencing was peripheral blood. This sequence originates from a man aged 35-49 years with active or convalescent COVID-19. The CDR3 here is CASSLGDRVTEAFF. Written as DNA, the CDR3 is TGTGCCAGCAGCTTAGGGGACAGGGTCACTGAAGCTTTCTTT.